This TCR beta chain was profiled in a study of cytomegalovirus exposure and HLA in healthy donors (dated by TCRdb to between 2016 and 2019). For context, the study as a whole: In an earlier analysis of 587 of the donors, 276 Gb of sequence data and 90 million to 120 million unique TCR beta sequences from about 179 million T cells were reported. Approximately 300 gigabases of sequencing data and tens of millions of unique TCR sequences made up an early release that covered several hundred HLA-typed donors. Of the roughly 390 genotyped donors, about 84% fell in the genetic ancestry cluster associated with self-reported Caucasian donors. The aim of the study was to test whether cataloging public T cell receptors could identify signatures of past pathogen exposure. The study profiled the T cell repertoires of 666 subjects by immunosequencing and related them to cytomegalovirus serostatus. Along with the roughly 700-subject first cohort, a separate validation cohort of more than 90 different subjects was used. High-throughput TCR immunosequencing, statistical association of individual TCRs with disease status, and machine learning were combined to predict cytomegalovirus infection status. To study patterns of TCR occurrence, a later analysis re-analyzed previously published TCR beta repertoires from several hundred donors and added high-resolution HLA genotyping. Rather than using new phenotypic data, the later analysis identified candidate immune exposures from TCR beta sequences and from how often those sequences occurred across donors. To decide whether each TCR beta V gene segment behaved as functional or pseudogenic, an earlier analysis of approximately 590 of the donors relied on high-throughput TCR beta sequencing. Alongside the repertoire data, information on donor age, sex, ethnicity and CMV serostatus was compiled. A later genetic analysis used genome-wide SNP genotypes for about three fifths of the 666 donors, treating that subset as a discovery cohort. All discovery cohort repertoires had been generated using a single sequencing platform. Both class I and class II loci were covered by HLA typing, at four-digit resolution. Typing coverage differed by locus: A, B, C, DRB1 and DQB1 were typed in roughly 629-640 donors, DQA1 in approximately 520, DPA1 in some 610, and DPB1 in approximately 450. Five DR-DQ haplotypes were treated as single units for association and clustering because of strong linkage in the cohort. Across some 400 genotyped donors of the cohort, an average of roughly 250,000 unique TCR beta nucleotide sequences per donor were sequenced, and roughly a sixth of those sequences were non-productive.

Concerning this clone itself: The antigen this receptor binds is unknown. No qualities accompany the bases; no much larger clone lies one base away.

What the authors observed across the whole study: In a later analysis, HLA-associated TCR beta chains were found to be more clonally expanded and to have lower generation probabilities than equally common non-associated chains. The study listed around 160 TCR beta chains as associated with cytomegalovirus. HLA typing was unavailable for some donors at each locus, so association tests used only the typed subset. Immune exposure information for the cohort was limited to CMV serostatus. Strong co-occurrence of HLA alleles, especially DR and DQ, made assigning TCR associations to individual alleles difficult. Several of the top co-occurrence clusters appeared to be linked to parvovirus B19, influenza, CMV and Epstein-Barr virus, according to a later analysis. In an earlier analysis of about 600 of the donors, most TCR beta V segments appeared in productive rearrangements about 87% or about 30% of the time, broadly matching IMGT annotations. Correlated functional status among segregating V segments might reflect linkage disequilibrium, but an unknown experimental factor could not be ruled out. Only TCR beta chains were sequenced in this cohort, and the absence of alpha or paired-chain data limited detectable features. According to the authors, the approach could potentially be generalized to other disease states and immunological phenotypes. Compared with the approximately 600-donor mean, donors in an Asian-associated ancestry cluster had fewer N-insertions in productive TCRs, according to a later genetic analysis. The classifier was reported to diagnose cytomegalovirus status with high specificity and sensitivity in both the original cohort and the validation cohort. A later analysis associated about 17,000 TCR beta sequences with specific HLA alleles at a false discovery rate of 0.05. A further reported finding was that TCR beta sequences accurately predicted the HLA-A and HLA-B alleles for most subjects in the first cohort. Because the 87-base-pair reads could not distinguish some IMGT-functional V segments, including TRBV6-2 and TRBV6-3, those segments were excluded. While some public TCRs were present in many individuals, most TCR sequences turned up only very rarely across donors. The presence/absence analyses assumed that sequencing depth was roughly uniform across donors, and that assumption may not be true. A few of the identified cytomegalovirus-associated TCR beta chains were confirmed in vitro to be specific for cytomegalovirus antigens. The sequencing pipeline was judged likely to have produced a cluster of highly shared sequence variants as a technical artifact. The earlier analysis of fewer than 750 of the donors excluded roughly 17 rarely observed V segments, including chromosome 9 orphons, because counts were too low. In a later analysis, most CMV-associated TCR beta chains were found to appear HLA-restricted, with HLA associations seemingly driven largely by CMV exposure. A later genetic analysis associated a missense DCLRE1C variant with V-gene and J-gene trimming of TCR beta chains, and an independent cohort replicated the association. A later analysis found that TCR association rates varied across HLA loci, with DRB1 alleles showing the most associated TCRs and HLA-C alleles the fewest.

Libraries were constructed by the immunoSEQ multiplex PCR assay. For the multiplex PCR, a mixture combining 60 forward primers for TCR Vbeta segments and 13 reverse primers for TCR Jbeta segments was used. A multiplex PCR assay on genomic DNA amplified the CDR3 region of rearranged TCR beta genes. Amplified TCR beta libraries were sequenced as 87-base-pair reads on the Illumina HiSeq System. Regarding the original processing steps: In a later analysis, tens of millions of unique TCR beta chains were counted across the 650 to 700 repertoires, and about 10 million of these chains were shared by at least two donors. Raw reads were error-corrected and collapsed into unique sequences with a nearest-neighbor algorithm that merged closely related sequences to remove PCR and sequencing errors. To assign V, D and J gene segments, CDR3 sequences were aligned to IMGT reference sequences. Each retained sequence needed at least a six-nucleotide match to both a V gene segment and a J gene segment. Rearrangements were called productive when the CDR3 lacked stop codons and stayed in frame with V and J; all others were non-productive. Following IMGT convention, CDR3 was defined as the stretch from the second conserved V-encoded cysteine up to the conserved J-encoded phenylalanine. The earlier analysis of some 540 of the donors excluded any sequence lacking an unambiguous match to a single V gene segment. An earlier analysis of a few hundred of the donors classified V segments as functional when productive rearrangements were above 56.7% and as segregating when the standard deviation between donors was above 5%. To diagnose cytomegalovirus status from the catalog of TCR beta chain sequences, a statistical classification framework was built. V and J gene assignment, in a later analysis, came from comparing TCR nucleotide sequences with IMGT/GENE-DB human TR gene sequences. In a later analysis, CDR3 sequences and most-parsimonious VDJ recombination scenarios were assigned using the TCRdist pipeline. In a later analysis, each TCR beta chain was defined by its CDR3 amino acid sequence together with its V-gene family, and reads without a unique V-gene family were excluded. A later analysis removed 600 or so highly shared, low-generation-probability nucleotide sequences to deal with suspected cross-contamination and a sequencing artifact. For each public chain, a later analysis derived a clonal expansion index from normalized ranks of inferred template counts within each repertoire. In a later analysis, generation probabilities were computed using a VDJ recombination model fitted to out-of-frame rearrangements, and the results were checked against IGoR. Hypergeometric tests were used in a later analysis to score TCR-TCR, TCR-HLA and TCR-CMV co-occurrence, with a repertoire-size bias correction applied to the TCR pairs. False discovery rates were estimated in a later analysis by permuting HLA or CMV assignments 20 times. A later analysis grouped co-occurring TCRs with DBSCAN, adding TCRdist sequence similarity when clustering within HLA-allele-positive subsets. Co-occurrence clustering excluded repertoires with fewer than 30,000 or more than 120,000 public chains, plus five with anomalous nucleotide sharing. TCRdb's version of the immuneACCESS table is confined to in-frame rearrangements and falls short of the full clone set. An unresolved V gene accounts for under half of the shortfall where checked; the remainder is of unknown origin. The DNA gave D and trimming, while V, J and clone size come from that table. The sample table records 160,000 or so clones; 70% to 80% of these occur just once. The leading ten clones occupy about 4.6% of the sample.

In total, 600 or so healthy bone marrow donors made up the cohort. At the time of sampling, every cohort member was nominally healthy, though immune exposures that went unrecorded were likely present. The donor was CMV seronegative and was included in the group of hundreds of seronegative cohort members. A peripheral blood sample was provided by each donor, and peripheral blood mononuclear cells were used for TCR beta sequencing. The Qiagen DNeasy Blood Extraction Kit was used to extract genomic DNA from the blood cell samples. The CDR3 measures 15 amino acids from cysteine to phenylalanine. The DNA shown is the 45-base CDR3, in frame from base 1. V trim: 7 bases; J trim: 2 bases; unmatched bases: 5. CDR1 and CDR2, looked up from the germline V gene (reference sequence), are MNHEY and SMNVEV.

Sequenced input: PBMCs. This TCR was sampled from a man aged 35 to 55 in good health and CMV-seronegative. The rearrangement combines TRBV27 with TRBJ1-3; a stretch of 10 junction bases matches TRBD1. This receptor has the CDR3 CASIKGTGAGNTIYF. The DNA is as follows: TGTGCCAGCATCAAAGGGACAGGGGCTGGAAACACCATATATTTT.